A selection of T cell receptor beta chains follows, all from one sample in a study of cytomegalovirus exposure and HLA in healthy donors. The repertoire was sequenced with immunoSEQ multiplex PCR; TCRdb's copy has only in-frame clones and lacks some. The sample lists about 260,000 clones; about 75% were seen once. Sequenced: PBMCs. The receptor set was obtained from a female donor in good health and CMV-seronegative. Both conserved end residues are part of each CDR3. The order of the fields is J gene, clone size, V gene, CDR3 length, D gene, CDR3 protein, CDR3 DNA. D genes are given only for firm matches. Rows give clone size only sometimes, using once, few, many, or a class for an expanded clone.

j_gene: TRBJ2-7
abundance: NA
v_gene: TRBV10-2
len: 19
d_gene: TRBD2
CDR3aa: CASSPLPGLAGKNSYEQYF
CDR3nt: TGCGCCAGCAGTCCACTTCCGGGACTAGCGGGGAAGAACTCCTACGAGCAGTACTTC

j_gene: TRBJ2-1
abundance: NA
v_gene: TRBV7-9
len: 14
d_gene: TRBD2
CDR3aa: CASTAGTSGNEQFF
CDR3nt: TGTGCCAGCACTGCCGGGACTAGCGGGAATGAGCAGTTCTTC

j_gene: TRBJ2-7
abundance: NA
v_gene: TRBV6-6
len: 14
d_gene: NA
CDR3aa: CASSDSHNSYEQYF
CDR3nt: TGTGCCAGCTCGGACAGCCACAACTCCTACGAGCAGTACTTC

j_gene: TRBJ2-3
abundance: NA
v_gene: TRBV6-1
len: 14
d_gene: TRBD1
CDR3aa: CASSETGQPDTQYF
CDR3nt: TGTGCCAGCAGTGAGACAGGGCAGCCAGATACGCAGTATTTT

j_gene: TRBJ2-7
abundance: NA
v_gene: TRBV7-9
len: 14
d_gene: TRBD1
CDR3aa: CASSRDRGRGEQYF
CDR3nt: TGTGCCAGCAGCCGGGACAGGGGGCGCGGGGAGCAGTACTTC

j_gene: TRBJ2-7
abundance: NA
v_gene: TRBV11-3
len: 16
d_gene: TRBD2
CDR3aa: CASSPGRGTRFNEQYF
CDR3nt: TGTGCCAGCAGCCCAGGGCGCGGGACTAGATTTAACGAGCAGTACTTC

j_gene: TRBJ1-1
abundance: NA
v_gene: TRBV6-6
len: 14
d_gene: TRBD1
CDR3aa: CASSYSGQTTEAFF
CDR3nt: TGTGCCAGCAGTTACTCGGGACAGACCACTGAAGCTTTCTTT

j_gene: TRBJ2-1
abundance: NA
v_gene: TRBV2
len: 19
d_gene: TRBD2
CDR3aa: CASSLGLAGGFGTYNEQFF
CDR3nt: TGTGCCAGCAGCCTGGGACTAGCGGGAGGTTTTGGAACCTACAATGAGCAGTTCTTC

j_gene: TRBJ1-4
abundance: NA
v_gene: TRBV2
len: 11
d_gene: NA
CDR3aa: CASRAGRELFF
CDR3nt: TGTGCCAGCAGGGCTGGCCGGGAATTGTTTTTT

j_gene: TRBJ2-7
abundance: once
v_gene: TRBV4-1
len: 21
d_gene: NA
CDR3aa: CASSQVLRDRDNLGPSYEQYF
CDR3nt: TGCGCCAGCAGCCAAGTACTTCGCGACCGGGACAACCTAGGGCCCTCCTACGAGCAGTACTTC

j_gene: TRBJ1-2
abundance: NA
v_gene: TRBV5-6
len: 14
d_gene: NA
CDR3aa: CARSHPPTGYGYTF
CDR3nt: TGTGCCAGGTCCCACCCCCCTACGGGTTATGGCTACACCTTC

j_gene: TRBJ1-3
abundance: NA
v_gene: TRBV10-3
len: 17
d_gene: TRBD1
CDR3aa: CAISDGGAQGAGNTIYF
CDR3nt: TGTGCCATCAGTGACGGGGGTGCACAGGGGGCTGGAAACACCATATATTTT

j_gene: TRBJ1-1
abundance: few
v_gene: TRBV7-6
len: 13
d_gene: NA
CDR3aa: CASSGGANTEAFF
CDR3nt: TGTGCCAGCAGCGGCGGGGCGAACACTGAAGCTTTCTTT

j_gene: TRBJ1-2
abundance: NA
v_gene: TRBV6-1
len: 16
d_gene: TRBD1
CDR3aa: CASSELWGTGEIGYTF
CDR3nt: TGTGCCAGCAGTGAATTGTGGGGGACAGGCGAGATTGGCTACACCTTC

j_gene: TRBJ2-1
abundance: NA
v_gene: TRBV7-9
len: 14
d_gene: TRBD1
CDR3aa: CASSFWTGANEQFF
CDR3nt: TGTGCCAGCAGCTTCTGGACAGGGGCAAATGAGCAGTTCTTC

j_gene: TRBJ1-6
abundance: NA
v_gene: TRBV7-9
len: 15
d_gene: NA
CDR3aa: CASSLYVGADSPLHF
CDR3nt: TGTGCCAGCAGCTTATATGTGGGGGCGGATTCACCCCTCCACTTT

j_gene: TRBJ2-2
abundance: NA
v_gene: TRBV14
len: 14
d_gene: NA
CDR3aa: CASSQDWTSGELFF
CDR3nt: TGTGCCAGCAGCCAAGATTGGACATCCGGGGAGCTGTTTTTT

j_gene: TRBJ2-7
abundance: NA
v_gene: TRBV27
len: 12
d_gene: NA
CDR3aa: CASSESSGEQYF
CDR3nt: TGTGCCAGCAGTGAGAGTTCGGGCGAGCAGTACTTC

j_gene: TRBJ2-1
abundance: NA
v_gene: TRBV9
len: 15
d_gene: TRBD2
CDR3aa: CASSLFSGRGVEQFF
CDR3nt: TGTGCCAGCAGCCTCTTCAGCGGGAGGGGAGTTGAGCAGTTCTTC

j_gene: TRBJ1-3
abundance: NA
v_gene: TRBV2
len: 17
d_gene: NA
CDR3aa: CASSVFWTEVSGNTIYF
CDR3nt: TGTGCCAGCAGTGTATTTTGGACAGAAGTCTCTGGAAACACCATATATTTT

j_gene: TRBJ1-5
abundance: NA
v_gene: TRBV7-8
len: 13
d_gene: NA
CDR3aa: CASSQRVGFRSHF
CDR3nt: TGTGCCAGCAGCCAGAGGGTAGGGTTCAGGTCGCATTTT

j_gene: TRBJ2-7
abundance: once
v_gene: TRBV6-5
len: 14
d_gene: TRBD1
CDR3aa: CASRPGTGIYEQYF
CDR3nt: TGTGCCAGCAGACCCGGGACAGGGATCTACGAGCAGTACTTC

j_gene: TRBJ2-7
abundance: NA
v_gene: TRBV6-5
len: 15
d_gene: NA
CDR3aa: CASSFSPGLSYEQYF
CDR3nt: TGTGCCAGCAGTTTCTCCCCGGGACTCTCCTACGAGCAGTACTTC

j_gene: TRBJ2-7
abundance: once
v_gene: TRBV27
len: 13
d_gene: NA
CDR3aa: CASSLFPAYEQYF
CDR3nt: TGTGCCAGCAGTTTATTCCCTGCGTACGAGCAGTACTTC

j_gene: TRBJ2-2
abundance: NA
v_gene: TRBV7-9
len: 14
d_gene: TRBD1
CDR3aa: CASSSQGAVGELFF
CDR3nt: TGTGCCAGCAGCTCACAGGGGGCTGTCGGGGAGCTGTTTTTT

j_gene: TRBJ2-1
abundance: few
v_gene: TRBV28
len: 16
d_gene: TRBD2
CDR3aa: CASTLAGDGPYNEQFF
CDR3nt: TGTGCCAGCACCCTCGCGGGAGATGGGCCGTACAATGAGCAGTTCTTC

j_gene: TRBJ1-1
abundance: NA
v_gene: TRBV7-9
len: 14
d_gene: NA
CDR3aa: CASSYSGLNTEAFF
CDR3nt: TGTGCCAGCAGTTACTCAGGGCTGAACACTGAAGCTTTCTTT

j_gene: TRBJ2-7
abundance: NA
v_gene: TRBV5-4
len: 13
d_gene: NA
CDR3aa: CASSSLPSYEQYF
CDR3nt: TGTGCCAGCAGCTCGTTGCCATCCTACGAGCAGTACTTC

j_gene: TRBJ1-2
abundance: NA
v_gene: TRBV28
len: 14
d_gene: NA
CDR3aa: CASRLTGANYGYTF
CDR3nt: TGTGCCAGCAGGCTGACAGGAGCTAACTATGGCTACACCTTC

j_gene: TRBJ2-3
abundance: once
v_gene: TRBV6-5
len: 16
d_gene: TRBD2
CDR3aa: CASSSSGTSGTDTQYF
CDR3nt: TGTGCCAGCAGTTCCTCCGGGACTAGCGGCACAGATACGCAGTATTTT

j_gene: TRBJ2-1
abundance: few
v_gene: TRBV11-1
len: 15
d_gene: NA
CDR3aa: CASSSSSATYNEQFF
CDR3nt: TGTGCCAGCAGCTCATCTAGCGCCACCTACAATGAGCAGTTCTTC

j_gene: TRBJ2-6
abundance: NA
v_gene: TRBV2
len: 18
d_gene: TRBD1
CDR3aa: CASRGRTGSDSGANVLTF
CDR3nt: TGTGCCAGCAGGGGTAGGACAGGAAGCGACTCTGGGGCCAACGTCCTGACTTTC

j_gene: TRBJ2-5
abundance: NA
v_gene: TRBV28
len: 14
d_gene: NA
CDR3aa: CASIPMGSGETQYF
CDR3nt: TGTGCCAGCATACCAATGGGGAGCGGCGAGACCCAGTACTTC

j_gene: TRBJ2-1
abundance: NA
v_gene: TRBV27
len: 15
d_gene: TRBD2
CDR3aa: CASSFGTSRFNEQFF
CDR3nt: TGTGCCAGCAGTTTCGGGACTAGTAGATTCAATGAGCAGTTCTTC

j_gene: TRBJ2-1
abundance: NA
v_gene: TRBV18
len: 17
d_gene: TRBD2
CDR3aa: CASSPNRLALSYNEQFF
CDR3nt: TGTGCCAGCTCACCGAACCGACTAGCCTTGAGCTACAATGAGCAGTTCTTC

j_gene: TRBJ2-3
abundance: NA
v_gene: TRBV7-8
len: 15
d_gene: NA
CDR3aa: CASSLDGASTDTQYF
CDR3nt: TGTGCCAGCAGCTTAGACGGAGCTAGCACAGATACGCAGTATTTT

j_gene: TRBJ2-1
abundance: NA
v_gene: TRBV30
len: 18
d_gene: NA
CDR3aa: CAWSVRGSGVREDNEQFF
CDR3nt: TGTGCCTGGAGTGTACGTGGGAGTGGGGTCAGGGAGGACAATGAGCAGTTCTTC

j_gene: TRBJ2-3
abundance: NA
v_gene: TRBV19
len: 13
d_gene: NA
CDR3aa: CASSIDREDTQYF
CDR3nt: TGTGCCAGTAGTATAGACAGGGAAGATACGCAGTATTTT

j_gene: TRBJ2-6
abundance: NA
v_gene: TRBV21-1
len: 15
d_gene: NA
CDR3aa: CASSNDYSGANVLTF
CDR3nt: TGTGCCAGCAGCAACGACTATTCTGGGGCCAACGTCCTGACTTTC

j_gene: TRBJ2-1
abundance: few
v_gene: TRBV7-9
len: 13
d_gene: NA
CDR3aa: CAGASSGDNEQFF
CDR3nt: TGTGCTGGGGCCTCCTCGGGCGACAATGAGCAGTTCTTC

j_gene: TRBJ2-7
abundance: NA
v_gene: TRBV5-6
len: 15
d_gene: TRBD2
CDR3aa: CASSLGGSGTYEQYF
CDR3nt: TGTGCCAGCAGCTTGGGCGGGAGTGGGACCTACGAGCAGTACTTC

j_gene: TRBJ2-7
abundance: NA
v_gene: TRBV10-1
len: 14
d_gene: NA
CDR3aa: CASSDGGSKNEQYF
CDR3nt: TGCGCCAGCAGTGATGGGGGGAGTAAAAACGAGCAGTACTTC

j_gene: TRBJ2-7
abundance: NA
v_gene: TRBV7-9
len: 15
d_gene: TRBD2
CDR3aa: CASSSRAGGPAEQYF
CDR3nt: TGTGCCAGCAGCTCGCGAGCGGGAGGGCCGGCCGAGCAGTACTTC

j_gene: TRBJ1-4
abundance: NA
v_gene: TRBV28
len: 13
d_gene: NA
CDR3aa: CASSTGIVGMVFF
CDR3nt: TGTGCCAGCAGTACAGGGATCGTCGGGATGGTGTTTTTT

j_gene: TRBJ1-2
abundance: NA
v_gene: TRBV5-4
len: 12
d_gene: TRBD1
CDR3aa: CASSLPDRGRTF
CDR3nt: TGTGCCAGCAGCTTACCGGACAGGGGGAGGACCTTC

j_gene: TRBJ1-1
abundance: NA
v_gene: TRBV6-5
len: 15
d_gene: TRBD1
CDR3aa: CASRRQGAVATEAFF
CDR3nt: TGTGCCAGCCGACGACAGGGGGCGGTAGCCACTGAAGCTTTCTTT

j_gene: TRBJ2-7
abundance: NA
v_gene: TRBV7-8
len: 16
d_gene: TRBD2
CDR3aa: CASSWYGTSGTYEQYF
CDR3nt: TGTGCCAGCAGCTGGTACGGGACTAGCGGGACCTACGAGCAGTACTTC

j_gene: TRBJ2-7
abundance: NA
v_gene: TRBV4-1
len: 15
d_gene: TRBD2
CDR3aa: CASSRSTSVEGEQYF
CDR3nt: TGCGCCAGCAGCCGATCAACTAGCGTAGAAGGCGAGCAGTACTTC

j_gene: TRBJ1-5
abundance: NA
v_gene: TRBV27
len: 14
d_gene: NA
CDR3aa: CASSTGRTNQPQHF
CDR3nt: TGTGCCAGCAGTACTGGACGGACAAATCAGCCCCAGCATTTT

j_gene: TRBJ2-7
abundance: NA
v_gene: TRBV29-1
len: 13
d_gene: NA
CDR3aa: CSVEGQVRSEQYF
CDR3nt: TGCAGCGTTGAAGGACAGGTTAGGTCTGAGCAGTACTTC

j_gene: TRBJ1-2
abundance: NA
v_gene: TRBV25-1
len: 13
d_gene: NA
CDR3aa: CASSESGNYGYTF
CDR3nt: TGTGCCAGCAGTGAATCGGGGAACTATGGCTACACCTTC

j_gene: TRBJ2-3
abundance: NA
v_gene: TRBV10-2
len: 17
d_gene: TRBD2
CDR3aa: CASRGGEAGGSADTQYF
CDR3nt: TGCGCCAGCAGAGGGGGGGAAGCGGGAGGGTCGGCAGATACGCAGTATTTT

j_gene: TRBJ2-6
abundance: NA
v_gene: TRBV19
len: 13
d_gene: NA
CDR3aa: CASGIGEANVLTF
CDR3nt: TGTGCCAGCGGGATTGGGGAGGCCAACGTCCTGACTTTC